This T cell receptor (beta chain) was recorded in a study of blood T cell repertoires in COVID-19. Study details: Samples taken during acute and convalescent COVID-19 were collected in the United States, Italy and Spain.

Trimming removed 5 bases from V and 1 base from J, with 14 bases in between. In germline, CDR1 is LNHDA, CDR2 SQIVND (reference sequence). The CDR3 contains 16 residues. Authors' data handling: Cell counts per sample came from amplifying reference gene primers. Produced via immunoSEQ multiplex PCR; TCRdb's table is partial and in-frame only. The V and J calls and the clone size are those of that table, but D and trimming were determined from the DNA. Of about 75,000 clones in the sample, 88% are singletons; the top ten hold around 20%. The receptor comes from a human donor in a cohort sampled during active COVID-19. Sequencing used peripheral blood. The V gene is TRBV19, the J gene TRBJ2-2, with D unresolved. Written as DNA, the CDR3 is TGTGCCAGTAGTGCTCCTCGCGGAAAGAACACCGGGGAGCTGTTTTTT. Protein: CASSAPRGKNTGELFF. The variable domain in full, with the rest retrieved from reference TRBV19 and TRBJ2-2, is DGGITQSPKYLFRKEGQNVTLSCEQNLNHDAMYWYRQDPGQGLRLIYYSQIVNDFQKGDIAEGYSVSREKKESFPLTVTSAQKNPTAFYLCASSAPRGKNTGELFFGEGSRLTVL.